The 30 T cell receptor beta chains below all came from one sample that was sequenced in a study of shared clonotypes between healthy human individuals. Sequenced by immunoSEQ multiplex PCR; TCRdb stores in-frame clones only, minus some. The sample has 950,000 to 1,100,000 clones, about 84% seen once. Material for sequencing was memory CD4+ T cells from PBMCs. Subset specified: CD45RA-negative fraction. The receptor set was obtained from a man between 18 and 29 years old in good health. Some clones in this sample may be carry-over from other donors' samples.

This clone showed up just a few times. The chain recombines TRBV4-1 with TRBJ1-4, with D unclear. CDR1 is MGHRA, CDR2 YSYEKL, per germline. Trimming took 3 bases from V and 6 from J, leaving 14 bases between them. The CDR3 runs 15 residues. The DNA of the CDR3 is TGCGCCAGCAGCCACTCGCTGACTTTTGATGAAAAACTGTTTTTT. This translates into CASSHSLTFDEKLFF.

This chain links TRBV5-6 with TRBJ2-4; 7 nucleotides match TRBD1. CDR1 and CDR2 from the germline V gene are SGHDT and YYEEEE. The CDR3 consists of 14 residues. V shed 4 bases and J 8 bases; nucleotides not matched to a gene: 9. DNA for the CDR3: TGTGCCAGCAGCCTCCGACAGGGAAGGGACATTCAGTACTTC. Residues: CASSLRQGRDIQYF.

The chain joins TRBV10-3 to TRBJ1-3, with D uncertain. The CDR3 has 14 amino acids. V was trimmed by 6 bases and J by 0 bases, leaving 9 bases between them. The germline gives CDR1 ENHRY, CDR2 SYGVKD. The CDR3 sequence is CAISGDGSGNTIYF. CDR3 bases: TGTGCCATCAGCGGCGACGGCTCTGGAAACACCATATATTTT.

A note on this clone: Other nucleotide sequences from this sample produce the same CDR3. The J gene is TRBJ1-2, the V gene TRBV28; TRBD1 is a possible D gene (6 bases). Trimming shortened V by 4 bases and J by 3 bases, and 9 bases separated the two germline ends. CDR3 length: 13 residues. Germline CDR1 reads MDHEN; CDR2 reads SYDVKM. CDR3 nucleotide sequence: TGTGCCAGCAGTTCGCAGGGGTACTATGGCTACACCTTC. Translation gives CASSSQGYYGYTF.

The chain links TRBV7-2 to TRBJ2-1; weak D call: TRBD1 (5 bases). The CDR3 is 13 residues long. CDR1 and CDR2 from the germline V gene are SGHTA and FQGNSA. V was cut by 2 bases and J by 9 bases, with 11 bases left in between. CDR3 in amino acids: CASSLRWGSEQFF. CDR3 DNA: TGTGCCAGCAGCTTAAGGTGGGGCAGTGAGCAGTTCTTC. The full variable domain, rest sourced from reference TRBV7-2 and TRBJ2-1, is GAGVSQSPSNKVTEKGKDVELRCDPISGHTALYWYRQSLGQGLEFLIYFQGNSAPDKSGLPSDRFSAERTGGSVSTLTIQRTQQEDSAVYLCASSLRWGSEQFFGPGTRLTVL.

The sample holds a few counts of this clone. This sequence joins TRBV28 and TRBJ2-7; 9 bases fit TRBD2. CDR1 is MDHEN, CDR2 SYDVKM, per germline. The CDR3 contains 14 residues. J lost 2 bases, V lost 8 bases, and 7 bases had no gene match. In DNA, the CDR3 is TGTGCCAGCGAGCAAGCGGGAGGTACCTACGAGCAGTACTTC. This encodes CASEQAGGTYEQYF.

The chain links TRBV7-2 to TRBJ2-5; TRBD1 might be the D (6 bases). In germline, CDR1 is SGHTA, CDR2 FQGNSA. Trimming cost V 5 bases and J 2 bases, with 12 bases left between them. The CDR3 runs to 14 residues. The CDR3 DNA sequence: TGTGCCAGCAGCCCCGGGACAAGACAAGAGACCCAGTACTTC. Encoded protein: CASSPGTRQETQYF.

The chain uses TRBV9 and TRBJ2-4, with 8 bases fitting TRBD1. Germline-derived CDR1 and CDR2 are SGDLS and YYNGEE. The CDR3 is 16 amino acids. With 4 bases clipped from V and 3 bases from J, the junction kept 9 bases outside the gene matches. DNA for the CDR3: TGTGCCAGCAGCCGACAGGGGTCGATGAACAAAAACATTCAGTACTTC. Encoded protein: CASSRQGSMNKNIQYF.

The chain couples TRBV6-6 to TRBJ2-7, with 7 positions matching TRBD1. The CDR3 has 16 amino acids. Germline assignment: CDR1 MNHNY and CDR2 SVGAGI (reference sequence). V was pared by 6 bases and J by 3 bases, with 14 bases of the junction left unmatched. The CDR3 region is CASSRYDRATGYEQYF. The CDR3 region has the DNA TGTGCCAGCAGCCGCTACGACAGGGCCACGGGCTACGAGCAGTACTTC.

The rearrangement links TRBV2 to TRBJ2-7, with 10 bases lining up with TRBD1. Trimming cost V 6 bases and J 6 bases; bases outside gene matches: 5. The CDR3 totals 13 residues. Germline V CDR1 and CDR2: SNHLY, FYNNEI. The DNA for the CDR3 is TGTGCCAGCAGAGGGACAGGGGCAGGCGAGCAGTACTTC. Amino acid sequence: CASRGTGAGEQYF.

The rearrangement joins TRBV7-3 to TRBJ2-1; D may be TRBD1 or TRBD2 (5 bases each). Trimming pared 4 bases from V and 4 bases from J, leaving 11 bases between. This CDR3 is built from 14 residues. CDR1 and CDR2 (germline): SGHTA, FQGTGA. DNA of the CDR3: TGTGCCAGCAGCTCCCCGGGACCGTACAATGAGCAGTTCTTC. Its protein product is CASSSPGPYNEQFF.

The chain couples TRBV10-3 to TRBJ2-7; tentative D call: TRBD2 (6 bases). The V end was cut by 4 bases, the J end by 2 bases, with 9 bases between. Looked up from germline, CDR1 is ENHRY and CDR2 is SYGVKD. The CDR3 is 13 residues long. This CDR3 is CAISARLAYEQYF. The CDR3 DNA reads as TGTGCCATCAGTGCTCGACTAGCCTACGAGCAGTACTTC.

This clone was recorded at least ten times. The sample carries other DNA sequences with the same CDR3. The genes are TRBV7-9 and TRBJ1-2; D is uncertain. Germline V gene data show CDR1 as SEHNR and CDR2 as FQNEAQ (reference sequence). The CDR3 contains 15 residues. The germline V and J ends were trimmed by 3 bases and 5 bases, with 16 bases remaining between them. The CDR3 sequence is CASSLNREGAYGYTF. CDR3 coding DNA: TGTGCCAGCAGCTTGAATCGAGAGGGAGCATATGGCTACACCTTC.

The rearrangement joins TRBV5-1 to TRBJ2-7; the match to TRBD1 covers 8 bases. CDR3 length equals 15 residues. V was clipped by 2 bases and J by 2 bases; unmatched bases: 6. Germline V CDR1 and CDR2: SGHRS, YFSETQ. DNA for the CDR3: TGCGCCAGCAGCTTAGACGGACAGGGAACCTACGAGCAGTACTTC. As protein: CASSLDGQGTYEQYF. Full variable domain (remainder filled in from reference TRBV5-1 and TRBJ2-7): KAGVTQTPRYLIKTRGQQVTLSCSPISGHRSVSWYQQTPGQGLQFLFEYFSETQRNKGNFPGRFSGRQFSNSRSEMNVSTLELGDSALYLCASSLDGQGTYEQYFGPGTRLTVT.

In DNA form, the CDR3 reads TGTGCCAGCAGCTTAAAATCGTGGACGGACTATGAAAAACTGTTTTTT. It specifies CASSLKSWTDYEKLFF. This chain connects TRBV7-2 to TRBJ1-4; unclear D gene. Germline V gene sequence: CDR1 SGHTA, CDR2 FQGNSA. The CDR3 extends over 16 amino acids. Trimming stripped 2 bases from V and 6 bases from J, with 16 bases between.

About this clone: The same CDR3 also results from other DNA sequences found in this sample. The chain employs TRBV10-3 and TRBJ1-1, with a tentative D call TRBD1 (5 bases). Germline lookup yields CDR1 ENHRY and CDR2 SYGVKD. Trimming took off 3 bases at V and 7 bases at J, with 9 bases between the two ends. The CDR3 loop spans 12 amino acids. CDR3 protein: CAISEGGGEAFF. For the CDR3, the DNA is TGTGCCATCAGTGAAGGCGGGGGTGAAGCTTTCTTT.

The chain uses TRBV18 and TRBJ1-3; perhaps TRBD1 as D (5 bases). V was trimmed by 5 bases and J by 2 bases, leaving 7 bases between them. The CDR3 covers 13 residues. Germline V gene data show CDR1 as KGHSH and CDR2 as LQKENI. The CDR3 here is CASSWGTGNTIYF. CDR3 DNA sequence: TGTGCCAGCTCATGGGGGACTGGAAACACCATATATTTT.

The J gene is TRBJ2-7, the V gene TRBV6-5; D assignment may be TRBD1 or TRBD2 (6 bases each). CDR1 is MNHEY, CDR2 SVGAGI, per germline. V was cut by 6 bases and J by 7 bases, with 22 bases left in between. The CDR3 covers 15 residues. The CDR3 nucleotides read TGTGCCAGCAGCCATAACAGGGCGTGGGGGGTAGAGCAGTACTTC. This translates into CASSHNRAWGVEQYF.

V and J are TRBV7-2 and TRBJ2-1; 9 bases line up with TRBD2. The CDR3 contains 16 residues. The V segment lost 4 bases and the J segment 5 bases; nucleotides outside the gene matches: 9. Germline V gives CDR1 SGHTA, CDR2 FQGNSA. Written as DNA, the CDR3 is TGTGCCAGCAGCTCGGGTCGAGCGGGAGGTAACAATGAGCAGTTCTTC. This codes for CASSSGRAGGNNEQFF.

The rearrangement links TRBV14 to TRBJ1-1; tentative D call: TRBD1 (5 bases). V lost 2 bases to trimming and J lost 0 bases, with 13 bases between them. From germline, CDR1 is SGHDN and CDR2 FVKESK. CDR3 length: 16 residues. The CDR3 sequence is CASSQKGRGMNTEAFF. The CDR3 region has the DNA TGTGCCAGCAGCCAAAAGGGACGGGGCATGAACACTGAAGCTTTCTTT.

This chain connects TRBV28 to TRBJ2-7; unclear D gene. The CDR3 is 11 amino acids. V lost 8 bases, J lost 5 bases, and 10 bases lay in between. Germline V gene data show CDR1 as MDHEN and CDR2 as SYDVKM. In nucleotides, the CDR3 is TGTGCCAGCGCCAAGGTAGACGAGCAGTACTTC. Its protein is CASAKVDEQYF.

A single count supports this clone. The rearrangement uses TRBV6-6 and TRBJ2-7; D is unresolved. Trimming shortened V by 5 bases and J by 3 bases, and 14 bases separated the two germline ends. The CDR3 sequence is 14 residues long. Per germline, CDR1 MNHNY and CDR2 SVGAGI (reference sequence). The CDR3 bases are TGTGCCAGCAGTACCGACCGAGTATACTACGAGCAGTACTTC. It translates to CASSTDRVYYEQYF.

On this clone: Being one base from a much bigger clone, this may be a read error. This CDR3 is also generated by other DNA sequences in the sample. The genes are TRBV28 and TRBJ2-1; D not resolved. The V gene lost 5 bases and the J gene lost 4 bases, with 3 bases spanning the gap. CDR3 length: 11 amino acids. CDR1 MDHEN and CDR2 SYDVKM come from the germline V gene. As DNA, the CDR3 is TGTGCCAGCAGTACTTACAATGAGCAGTTCTTC. Its translation: CASSTYNEQFF.

This clone was observed a few times. This chain connects TRBV10-3 to TRBJ2-2; possibly TRBD1 or TRBD2 for D (6 bases each). CDR3 size: 16 residues. Germline CDR1 and CDR2: ENHRY and SYGVKD. V was cut by 2 bases and J by 0 bases, with 10 bases left in between. The CDR3 region is CAISEHGGSNTGELFF. For the CDR3, the DNA is TGTGCCATCAGTGAGCACGGGGGCTCGAACACCGGGGAGCTGTTTTTT.

This clone appeared a few times. The chain combines TRBV7-3 with TRBJ1-1; D is ambiguous. This CDR3 comprises 13 residues. Germline CDR1 reads SGHTA; CDR2 reads FQGTGA. V dropped 4 bases and J dropped 1 base, with 7 bases sitting between them. The CDR3 DNA is TGTGCCAGCAGCTACCGAAAGAACACTGAAGCTTTCTTT. Amino acids: CASSYRKNTEAFF.

The chain's CDR3 is CASSLGDFREQYF. DNA for the CDR3: TGTGCCAGCAGTTTGGGGGACTTCAGGGAGCAGTACTTC. The chain uses TRBV27 and TRBJ2-7; TRBD2 might be the D (6 bases). V was cut by 3 bases and J by 7 bases, with 13 bases left in between. The CDR3 is 13 amino acids. Per the germline V gene, CDR1 is MNHEY and CDR2 is SMNVEV (reference sequence).

The gene calls are TRBV5-1 and TRBJ2-6; 13 positions agree with TRBD2. The germline V gene encodes CDR1 SGHRS and CDR2 YFSETQ. The V and J ends lost 4 bases and 2 bases, in that order; junction bases with no gene match: 0. This CDR3 is 16 amino acids long. The CDR3 DNA is TGCGCCAGCAGCGGACTAGCGGGAGCTGGGGCCAACGTCCTGACTTTC. This codes for CASSGLAGAGANVLTF.

The chain is built from TRBV6-5 and TRBJ1-2; D gene ambiguous. V was pared by 6 bases and J by 5 bases, with 16 bases between. The CDR3 contains 14 residues. CDR1 and CDR2 from the germline V gene are MNHEY and SVGAGI. CDR3 residues: CASSPRGPEYGYTF. Here the CDR3 DNA reads TGTGCCAGCAGCCCTCGAGGGCCGGAATATGGCTACACCTTC.

V and J are TRBV7-8 and TRBJ2-3; possible D gene TRBD1, 6 bases. V dropped 4 bases and J dropped 4 bases, with 9 bases sitting between them. CDR1 and CDR2 from the germline V gene are SGHVS and FQNEAQ. The CDR3 length is 13 residues. CDR3 nucleotide sequence: TGTGCCAGCAGCTACAACAGGGCAGATACGCAGTATTTT. This gives the protein CASSYNRADTQYF.

This clone appeared a single time. V and J are TRBV10-1 and TRBJ2-7; perhaps TRBD2 as D (6 bases). The V and J ends lost 3 bases and 4 bases respectively, with 13 bases between them. Germline CDR1 reads WNHNN; CDR2 reads SYGVQD (reference sequence). The CDR3 has 14 amino acids. This CDR3 reads CASSDPGREYEQYF. In nucleotides, the CDR3 is TGCGCCAGCAGTGACCCCGGGAGAGAATACGAGCAGTACTTC.